This T cell receptor (beta chain) was captured by sequencing in a study of Ad26.COV2.S vaccination and SARS-CoV-2 variants. About the research overall: Donor got 5x10^10 or 1x10^11 viral particles of Ad26.COV2.S.

The treatment is: 19 received Ad26.COV2.S at low or high dose, single or two shots; about 5 received placebo; per-sample allocation not given. Repertoires come from day 63 after the first vaccine or placebo injection. The germline CDR1 and CDR2 sequences are SGHTA and FQGNSA. The V segment lost 9 bases and the J segment 10 bases; nucleotides outside the gene matches: 8. The CDR3 has 13 residues. The method was immunoSEQ multiplex PCR; TCRdb's version includes in-frame clones alone and lacks a portion of them. The sample has 250,000 or so clones; roughly 89% are singletons. The sample was peripheral blood, taken in a trial of Ad26.COV2.S vaccine versus placebo. This chain connects TRBV7-2 to TRBJ1-6, with 8 bases matching TRBD1. The TCR sequence derives from a person aged 18 to 65 who received the Ad26.COV2.S COVID-19 vaccine or a placebo. The chain's CDR3 is CASQSGGGSPLHF. For the CDR3, the DNA is TGTGCCAGTCAGTCAGGGGGCGGATCACCCCTCCACTTT.